This T cell receptor beta chain was documented in a study of T cell repertoires in cytomegalovirus infection. Study summary: Researchers turned to recently identified HLA-C-restricted CMV epitopes as well as well-studied HLA-B-restricted ones. A matching HLA type, together with CMV infection, was signaled by public TCR beta signatures.

TCRdb re-derived calls from the reads in MiXCR, one entry per CDR3 protein. Among about 830,000 distinct CDR3 sequences listed, over 25% were seen once. A note on this clonotype: Its target is not known.

The germline gives CDR1 MNHNY, CDR2 SVGAGI (reference sequence). This CDR3 comprises 12 residues. After removal of 6 bases from V and 8 bases from J, the junction contained 3 bases not matched to a gene. Notes on the study in general: Identification of carriers of CMV plus the relevant HLA was performed using cumulative public TCR beta family frequency. It was HLA-C-restricted CMV-specific TCR beta clonotypes that dominated the response ex vivo.

The chain combines TRBV6-6 with TRBJ1-4; 7 nucleotides agree with TRBD1. The receptor's source is a human donor in good health (CMV status not recorded). Some clones in this sample may be carry-over from other donors' samples. The sample consisted of cultured CD8+ T cells from PBMCs, taken from culture after CMV antigen stimulation. This CDR3 is CASRTGIEKLFF. The DNA of the CDR3 is TGTGCCAGCAGGACAGGGATCGAAAAACTGTTTTTT.